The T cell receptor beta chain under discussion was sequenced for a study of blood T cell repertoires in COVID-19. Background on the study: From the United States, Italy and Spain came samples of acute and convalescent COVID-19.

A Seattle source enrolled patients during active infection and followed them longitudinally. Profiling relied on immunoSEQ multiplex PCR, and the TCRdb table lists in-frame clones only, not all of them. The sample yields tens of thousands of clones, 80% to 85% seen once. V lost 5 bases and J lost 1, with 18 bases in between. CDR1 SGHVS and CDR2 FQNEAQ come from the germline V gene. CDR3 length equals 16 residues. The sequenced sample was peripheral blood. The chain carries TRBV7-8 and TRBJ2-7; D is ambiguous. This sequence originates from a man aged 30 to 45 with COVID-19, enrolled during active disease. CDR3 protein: CASSRLRRPFSYEQYF. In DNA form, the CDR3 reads TGTGCCAGCAGCCGACTCCGGCGGCCTTTTTCCTACGAGCAGTACTTC. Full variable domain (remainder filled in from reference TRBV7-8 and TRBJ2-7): GAGVSQSPRYKVAKRGQDVALRCDPISGHVSLFWYQQALGQGPEFLTYFQNEAQLDKSGLPSDRFFAERPEGSVSTLKIQRTQQEDSAVYLCASSRLRRPFSYEQYFGPGTRLTVT.